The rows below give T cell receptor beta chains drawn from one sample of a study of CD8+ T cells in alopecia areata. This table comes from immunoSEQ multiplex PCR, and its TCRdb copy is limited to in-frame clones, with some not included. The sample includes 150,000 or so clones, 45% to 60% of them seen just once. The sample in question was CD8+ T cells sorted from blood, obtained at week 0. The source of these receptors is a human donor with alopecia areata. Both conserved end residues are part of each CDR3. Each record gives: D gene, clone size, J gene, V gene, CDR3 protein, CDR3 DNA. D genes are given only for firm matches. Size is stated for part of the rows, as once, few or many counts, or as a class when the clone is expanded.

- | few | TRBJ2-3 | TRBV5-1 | CASSPGTVDTQYF | TGCGCCAGCAGCCCTGGGACCGTGGATACGCAGTATTTT
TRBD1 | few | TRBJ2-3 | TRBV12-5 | CASGSGDRSTDTQYF | TGTGCTAGTGGTTCAGGGGACAGGAGCACAGATACGCAGTATTTT
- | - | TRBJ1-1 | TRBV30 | CAWNPGASTEAFF | TGTGCCTGGAATCCAGGGGCGAGCACTGAAGCTTTCTTT
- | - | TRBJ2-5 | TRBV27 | CASTNYAGSETQYF | TGTGCCAGCACAAACTATGCGGGATCAGAGACCCAGTACTTC
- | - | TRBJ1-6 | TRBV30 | CAWSMDSYNSPLHF | TGTGCCTGGAGTATGGACAGCTATAATTCACCCCTCCACTTT
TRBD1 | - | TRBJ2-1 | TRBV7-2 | CASSFGQGYNEQFF | TGTGCCAGCAGCTTCGGACAGGGGTACAATGAGCAGTTCTTC
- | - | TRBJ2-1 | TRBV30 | CAWSQNPGNEQFF | TGTGCCTGGAGTCAAAACCCGGGGAATGAGCAGTTCTTC
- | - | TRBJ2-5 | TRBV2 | CASRETAPEGELQTQYF | TGTGCCAGCAGGGAAACAGCGCCAGAGGGGGAATTGCAGACCCAGTACTTC
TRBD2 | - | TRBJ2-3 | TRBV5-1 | CASSLAVAGAHDTQYF | TGCGCCAGCAGCTTGGCCGTAGCGGGGGCACATGATACGCAGTATTTT
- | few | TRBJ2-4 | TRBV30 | CAWSSGENIQYF | TGTGCCTGGAGTTCCGGGGAAAACATTCAGTACTTC
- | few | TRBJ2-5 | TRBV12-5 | CASGLVQGQPNQETQYF | TGTGCTAGTGGTTTGGTACAAGGTCAGCCGAACCAAGAGACCCAGTACTTC
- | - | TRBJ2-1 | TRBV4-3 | CASSQWPANEQFF | TGCGCCAGCAGCCAATGGCCTGCCAATGAGCAGTTCTTC
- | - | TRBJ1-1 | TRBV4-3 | CASSQDRSTEAFF | TGCGCCAGCAGCCAAGACAGGTCCACTGAAGCTTTCTTT
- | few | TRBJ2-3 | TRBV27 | CASSLQVPDTQYF | TGTGCCAGCAGTTTACAGGTTCCAGATACGCAGTATTTT
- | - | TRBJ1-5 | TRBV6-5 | CASRQATNQPQHF | TGTGCCAGCAGGCAGGCGACAAATCAGCCCCAGCATTTT
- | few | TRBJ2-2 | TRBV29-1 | CSVEDGVDTGELFF | TGCAGCGTTGAAGATGGGGTGGACACCGGGGAGCTGTTTTTT
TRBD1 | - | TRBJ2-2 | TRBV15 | CATSREDRGTGELFF | TGTGCCACCAGCAGAGAGGACAGGGGCACCGGGGAGCTGTTTTTT
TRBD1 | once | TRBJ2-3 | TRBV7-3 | CASSLLGQGRTDTQYF | TGTGCCAGCAGCTTACTCGGACAGGGGCGTACAGATACGCAGTATTTT
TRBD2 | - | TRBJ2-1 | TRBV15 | CATSRDLSGGSYNEQFF | TGTGCCACCAGCAGAGATTTATCGGGGGGCTCCTACAATGAGCAGTTCTTC
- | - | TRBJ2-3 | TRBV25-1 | CASSGHRVQDTQYF | TGTGCCAGCAGTGGACACAGGGTTCAAGATACGCAGTATTTT
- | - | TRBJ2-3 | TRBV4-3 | CASSRGGRPIDTQYF | TGCGCCAGCAGCCGAGGGGGGCGGCCCATAGATACGCAGTATTTT
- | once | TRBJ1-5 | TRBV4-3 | CASSQGVGSNQPQHF | TGCGCCAGCAGCCAAGGGGTGGGGAGCAATCAGCCCCAGCATTTT
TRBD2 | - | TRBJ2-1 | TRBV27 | CASSTKPRTSGGYEQFF | TGTGCCAGCAGCACGAAACCAAGGACTAGCGGGGGGTATGAGCAGTTCTTC
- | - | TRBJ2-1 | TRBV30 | CAWSVQTYNEQFF | TGTGCCTGGAGTGTACAGACGTACAATGAGCAGTTCTTC
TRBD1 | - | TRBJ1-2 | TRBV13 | CASSSGGADYGYTF | TGTGCCAGCAGCTCAGGGGGCGCGGACTATGGCTACACCTTC
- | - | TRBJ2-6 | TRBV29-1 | CSVAESSGANVLTF | TGCAGCGTTGCTGAGAGCTCTGGGGCCAACGTCCTGACTTTC
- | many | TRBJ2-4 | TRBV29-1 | CSVEDLKDSLGIQYF | TGCAGCGTTGAAGATCTTAAGGACTCGCTGGGCATTCAGTACTTC
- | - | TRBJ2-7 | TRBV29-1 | CSVEGAEGSYEQYF | TGCAGCGTTGAGGGCGCAGAGGGCTCCTACGAGCAGTACTTC
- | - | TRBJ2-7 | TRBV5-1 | CASSSLGSLDSSYEQYF | TGCGCCAGCAGCTCGCTAGGATCGTTGGACAGCTCCTACGAGCAGTACTTC
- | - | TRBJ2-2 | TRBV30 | CAWSEGGTGELFF | TGTGCCTGGTCAGAAGGAGGGACCGGGGAGCTGTTTTTT
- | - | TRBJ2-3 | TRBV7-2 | CASSVPGDTQYF | TGTGCCAGCAGCGTCCCTGGAGATACGCAGTATTTT
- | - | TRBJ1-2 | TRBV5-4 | CASSLPSLPGGGGYTF | TGTGCCAGCAGCTTGCCATCTTTACCCGGGGGCGGCGGCTACACCTTC
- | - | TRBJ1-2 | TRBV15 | CATSRDLGSNYGYTF | TGTGCCACCAGCAGAGATCTAGGCAGTAACTATGGCTACACCTTC
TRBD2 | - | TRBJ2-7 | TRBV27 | CASSLLTSGGHYEQYF | TGTGCCAGCAGTTTACTCACTAGCGGGGGACACTACGAGCAGTACTTC
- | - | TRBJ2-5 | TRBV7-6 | CASSSDRKQETQYF | TGTGCCAGCAGCTCCGACAGAAAACAAGAGACCCAGTACTTC
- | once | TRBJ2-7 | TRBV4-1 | CASSQGQGSYEQYF | TGCGCCAGCAGCCAAGGGCAGGGCTCCTACGAGCAGTACTTC
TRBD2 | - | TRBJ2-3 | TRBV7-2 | CASSTPTGGPADTQYF | TGTGCCAGCAGCACGCCGACGGGGGGGCCCGCAGATACGCAGTATTTT
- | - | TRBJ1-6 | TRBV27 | CASSSSYNSPLHF | TGTGCCAGCAGTTCCTCCTATAATTCACCCCTCCACTTT
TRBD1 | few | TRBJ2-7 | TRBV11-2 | CASSSHGTGNYEQYF | TGTGCCAGCAGCTCCCACGGGACAGGCAACTACGAGCAGTACTTC
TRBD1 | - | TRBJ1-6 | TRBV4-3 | CASSQYRGGPLHF | TGCGCCAGCAGCCAATACAGGGGTGGCCCCCTCCACTTT
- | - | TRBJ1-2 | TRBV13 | CASSPRLGSNYGYTF | TGTGCCAGCAGCCCTAGGCTGGGGAGTAACTATGGCTACACCTTC
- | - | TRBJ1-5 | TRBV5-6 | CASSYYSNQPQHF | TGTGCCAGCAGCTACTATAGCAATCAGCCCCAGCATTTT
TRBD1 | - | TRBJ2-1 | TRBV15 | CATSREGTAYNEQFF | TGTGCCACCAGCAGAGAAGGGACAGCTTACAATGAGCAGTTCTTC
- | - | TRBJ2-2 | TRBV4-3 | CASSQDPETGRTGELFF | TGCGCCAGCAGCCAAGATCCTGAGACAGGGAGGACCGGGGAGCTGTTTTTT
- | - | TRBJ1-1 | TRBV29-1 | CSVVSTGTEAFF | TGCAGCGTTGTAAGTACCGGAACTGAAGCTTTCTTT
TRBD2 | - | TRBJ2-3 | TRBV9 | CASSVGSGGATDTQYF | TGTGCCAGCAGCGTAGGAAGCGGGGGGGCCACAGATACGCAGTATTTT
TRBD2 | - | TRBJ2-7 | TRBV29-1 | CSVKLAEAYEQYF | TGCAGCGTAAAACTAGCGGAAGCCTACGAGCAGTACTTC
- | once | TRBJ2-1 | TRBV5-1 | CASTPEESYNEQFF | TGCGCCAGCACTCCGGAGGAGAGCTACAATGAGCAGTTCTTC
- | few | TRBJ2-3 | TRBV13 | CASSLRDLVDTQYF | TGTGCCAGCAGCCTCAGGGACCTTGTGGATACGCAGTATTTT